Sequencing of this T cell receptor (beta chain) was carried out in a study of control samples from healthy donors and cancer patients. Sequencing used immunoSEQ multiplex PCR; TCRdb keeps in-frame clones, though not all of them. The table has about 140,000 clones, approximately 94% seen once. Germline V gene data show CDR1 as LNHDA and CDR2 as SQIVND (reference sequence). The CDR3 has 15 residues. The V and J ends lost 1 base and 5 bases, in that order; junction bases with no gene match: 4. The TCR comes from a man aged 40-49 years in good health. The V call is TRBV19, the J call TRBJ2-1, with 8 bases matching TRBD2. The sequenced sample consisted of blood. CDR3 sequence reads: CASSIGSGINNEQFF. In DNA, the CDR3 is TGTGCCAGTAGTATAGGTAGCGGGATCAACAATGAGCAGTTCTTC.